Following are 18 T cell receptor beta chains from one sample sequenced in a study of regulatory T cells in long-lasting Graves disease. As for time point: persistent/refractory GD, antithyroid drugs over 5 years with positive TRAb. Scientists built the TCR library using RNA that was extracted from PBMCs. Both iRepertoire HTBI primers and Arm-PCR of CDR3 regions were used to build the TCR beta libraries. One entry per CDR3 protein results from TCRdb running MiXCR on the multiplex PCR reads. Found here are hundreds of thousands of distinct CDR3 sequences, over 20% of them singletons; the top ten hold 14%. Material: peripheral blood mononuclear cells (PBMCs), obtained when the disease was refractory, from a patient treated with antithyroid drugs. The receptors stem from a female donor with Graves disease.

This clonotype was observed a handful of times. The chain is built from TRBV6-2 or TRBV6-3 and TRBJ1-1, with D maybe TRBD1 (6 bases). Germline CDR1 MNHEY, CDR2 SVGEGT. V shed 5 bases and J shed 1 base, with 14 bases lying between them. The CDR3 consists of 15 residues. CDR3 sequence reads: CASSPLVRGNTEAFF. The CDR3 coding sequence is TGTGCCAGCAGTCCCTTGGTCAGGGGGAACACTGAAGCTTTCTTT.

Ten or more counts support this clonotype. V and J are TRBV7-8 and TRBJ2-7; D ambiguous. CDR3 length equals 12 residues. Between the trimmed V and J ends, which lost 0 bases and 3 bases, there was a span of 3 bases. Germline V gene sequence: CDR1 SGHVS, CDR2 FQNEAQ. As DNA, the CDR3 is TGTGCCAGCAGCTTAGCCCACTACGAGCAGTACTTC. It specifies CASSLAHYEQYF.

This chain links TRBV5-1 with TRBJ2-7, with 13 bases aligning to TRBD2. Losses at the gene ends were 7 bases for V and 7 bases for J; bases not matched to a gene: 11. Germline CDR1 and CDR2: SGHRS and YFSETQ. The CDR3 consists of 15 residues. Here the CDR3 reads CASGPGGLAGEEQYF. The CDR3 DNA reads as TGCGCCAGCGGGCCCGGTGGACTAGCGGGAGAAGAGCAGTACTTC.

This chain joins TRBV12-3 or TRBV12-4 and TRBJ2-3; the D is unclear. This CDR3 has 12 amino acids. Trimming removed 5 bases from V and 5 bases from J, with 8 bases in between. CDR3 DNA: TGTGCCAGCAGTCAGATTGTAGATACGCAGTATTTT. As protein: CASSQIVDTQYF.

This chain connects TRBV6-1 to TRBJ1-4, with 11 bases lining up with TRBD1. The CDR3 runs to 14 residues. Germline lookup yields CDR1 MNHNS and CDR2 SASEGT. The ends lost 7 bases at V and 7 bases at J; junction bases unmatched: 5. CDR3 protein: CASTGQGAGEKLFF. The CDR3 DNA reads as TGTGCCAGCACAGGACAGGGGGCGGGTGAAAAACTGTTTTTT.

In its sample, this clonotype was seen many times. The CDR3 DNA sequence: TGTGCCAGCAGTGGGGTGGACCTCTACGAGCAGTACTTC. As protein: CASSGVDLYEQYF. V is TRBV2 and J is TRBJ2-7, with no clear D. Trimming stripped 4 bases from V and 3 bases from J, with 10 bases between. The CDR3 sequence is 13 residues long. Per germline, CDR1 SNHLY and CDR2 FYNNEI.

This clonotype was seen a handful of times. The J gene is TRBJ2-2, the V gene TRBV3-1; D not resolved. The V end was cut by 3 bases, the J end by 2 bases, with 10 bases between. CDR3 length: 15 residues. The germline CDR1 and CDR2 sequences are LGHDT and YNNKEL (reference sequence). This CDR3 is CASSHRAENTGELFF. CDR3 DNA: TGTGCCAGCAGCCATCGGGCAGAAAACACCGGGGAGCTGTTTTTT.

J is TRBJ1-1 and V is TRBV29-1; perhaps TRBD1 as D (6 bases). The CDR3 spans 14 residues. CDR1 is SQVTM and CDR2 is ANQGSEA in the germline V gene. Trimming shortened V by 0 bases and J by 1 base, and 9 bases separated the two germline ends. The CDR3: CSVEDQGTNTEAFF. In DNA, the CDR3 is TGCAGCGTTGAAGATCAGGGGACGAACACTGAAGCTTTCTTT.

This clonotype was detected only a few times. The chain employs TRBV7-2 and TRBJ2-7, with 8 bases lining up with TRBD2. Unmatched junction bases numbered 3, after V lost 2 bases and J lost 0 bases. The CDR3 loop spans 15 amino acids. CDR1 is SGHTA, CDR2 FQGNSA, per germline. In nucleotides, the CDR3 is TGTGCCAGCAGCTTAATCGGGAGGGCCTCCTACGAGCAGTACTTC. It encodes CASSLIGRASYEQYF.

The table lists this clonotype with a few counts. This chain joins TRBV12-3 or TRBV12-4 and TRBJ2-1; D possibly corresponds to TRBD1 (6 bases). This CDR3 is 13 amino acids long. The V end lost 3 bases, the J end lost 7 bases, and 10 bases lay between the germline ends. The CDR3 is CASSLGARNEQFF. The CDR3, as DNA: TGTGCCAGCAGTTTGGGGGCGCGGAATGAGCAGTTCTTC.

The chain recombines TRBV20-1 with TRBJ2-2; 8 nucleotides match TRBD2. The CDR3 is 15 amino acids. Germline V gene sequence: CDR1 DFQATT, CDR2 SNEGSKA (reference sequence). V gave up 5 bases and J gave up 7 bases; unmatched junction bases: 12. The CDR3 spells CSARPLGREVGELFF. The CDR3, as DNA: TGCAGTGCTCGCCCCCTGGGGCGGGAGGTCGGGGAGCTGTTTTTT.

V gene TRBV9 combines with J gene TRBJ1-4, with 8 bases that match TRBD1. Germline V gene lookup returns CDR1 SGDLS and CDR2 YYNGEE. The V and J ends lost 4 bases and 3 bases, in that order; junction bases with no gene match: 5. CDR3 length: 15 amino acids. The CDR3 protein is CASSTMGQANEKLFF. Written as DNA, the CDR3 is TGTGCCAGCAGCACCATGGGACAGGCTAATGAAAAACTGTTTTTT.

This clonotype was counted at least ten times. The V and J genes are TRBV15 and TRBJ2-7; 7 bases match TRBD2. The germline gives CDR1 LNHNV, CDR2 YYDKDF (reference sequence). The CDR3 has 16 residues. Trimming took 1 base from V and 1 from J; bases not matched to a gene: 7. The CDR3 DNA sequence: TGTGCCACCAGCAGAGGGTGGGGCGGGGGTTCCTACGAGCAGTACTTC. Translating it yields CATSRGWGGGSYEQYF. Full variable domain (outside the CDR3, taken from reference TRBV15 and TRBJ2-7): DAMVIQNPRYQVTQFGKPVTLSCSQTLNHNVMYWYQQKSSQAPKLLFHYYDKDFNNEADTPDNFQSRRPNTSFCFLDIRSPGLGDTAMYLCATSRGWGGGSYEQYFGPGTRLTVT.

DNA for the CDR3: TGTGCCAGCAGTGAAGGTGGACTAGCGGGAGGTTCCACCGGGGAGCTGTTTTTT. Translating gives CASSEGGLAGGSTGELFF. V is TRBV6-1 and J is TRBJ2-2; TRBD2 agrees at 14 bases. J was trimmed by 4 bases and V by 1 base; bases with no gene match: 5. The CDR3 length is 18 residues. CDR1 and CDR2 (germline): MNHNS, SASEGT.

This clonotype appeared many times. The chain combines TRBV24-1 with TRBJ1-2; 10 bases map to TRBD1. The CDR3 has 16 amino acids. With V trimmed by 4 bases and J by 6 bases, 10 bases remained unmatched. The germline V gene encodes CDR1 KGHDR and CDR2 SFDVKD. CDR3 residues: CATSEETGTGADGYTF. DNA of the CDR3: TGTGCCACCAGTGAAGAGACCGGGACAGGGGCTGATGGCTACACCTTC.

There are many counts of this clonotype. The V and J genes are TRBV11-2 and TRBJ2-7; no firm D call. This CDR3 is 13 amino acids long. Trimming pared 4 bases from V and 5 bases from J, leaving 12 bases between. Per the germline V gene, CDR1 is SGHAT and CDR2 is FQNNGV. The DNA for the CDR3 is TGTGCCAGCAGCTATTACAACACGAACGAGCAGTACTTC. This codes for CASSYYNTNEQYF. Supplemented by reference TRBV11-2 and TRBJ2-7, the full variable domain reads EAGVAQSPRYKIIEKRQSVAFWCNPISGHATLYWYQQILGQGPKLLIQFQNNGVVDDSQLPKDRFSAERLKGVDSTLKIQPAKLEDSAVYLCASSYYNTNEQYFGPGTRLTVT.

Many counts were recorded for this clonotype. The CDR3 DNA follows: TGTGCCAGCAGCGGCGGCACTGAAAAACTGTTTTTT. Encoded protein: CASSGGTEKLFF. This chain links TRBV28 with TRBJ1-4, with unresolved D. CDR3 length equals 12 residues. Deletions cut 6 bases from V and 7 bases from J, with 9 bases between. Germline V CDR1 and CDR2: MDHEN, SYDVKM.

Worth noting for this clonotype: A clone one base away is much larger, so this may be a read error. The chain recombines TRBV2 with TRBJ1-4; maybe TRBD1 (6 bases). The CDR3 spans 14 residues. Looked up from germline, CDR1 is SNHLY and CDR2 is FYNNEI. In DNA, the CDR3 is TGTACCAGCAGCTCCAGGGGAACTAATGAAAAACTGTTTTTT. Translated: CTSSSRGTNEKLFF.